Reported below is one T cell receptor (beta chain). Its antigen is undetermined. This record belongs to a study of shared clonotypes between healthy human individuals. Looking at the study overall: Plates per donor: three CD4 naive, three CD4 memory, two CD8 naive, one CD8 memory.

Overall study findings and caveats: Shared clonotypes: roughly 5% naive CD4, roughly 3.8% naive CD8, around 2.4% memory CD4, under 0.5% memory CD8.

Naive CD8 populations comprised CD45RO-negative cells positively selected for CCR7, excluding terminally differentiated effector memory CD45RA+ cells. The method was immunoSEQ multiplex PCR; TCRdb's version includes in-frame clones alone and lacks a portion of them. Of about 2 million clones listed, approximately 94% are singletons. Germline CDR1 and CDR2: PRHDT and FYEKMQ (reference sequence). The V gene end was trimmed by 0 bases and the J gene end by 2 bases; junction bases not matched to a gene: 1. The CDR3 has 15 amino acids. The TCR originated in a man between 18 and 29 years old in good health. The J gene is TRBJ1-2, the V gene TRBV13; 9 bases fit TRBD1. Sequencing used naive CD8+ T cells sorted from blood. In nucleotides, the CDR3 is TGTGCCAGCAGCTTAGGGGGACAGGGCAACTATGGCTACACCTTC. The encoded protein is CASSLGGQGNYGYTF.